Listed below are T cell receptor beta chains from one sample, sequenced in a study of blood T cell repertoires in COVID-19. Repertoires were generated with immunoSEQ multiplex PCR, while TCRdb's copy carries only in-frame clones and drops some. Here the sample spans approximately 80,000 clones, roughly 90% being singletons. The sample was peripheral blood. Receptors were obtained from a human donor in a cohort sampled during active COVID-19. Each CDR3 is given with its conserved first and last residue. The D gene is left open where the match is weak. The listing skips clone size in some rows; elsewhere it reads once, few, many or a size class.

V gene	clone size	J gene	D gene	CDR3 DNA	CDR3 protein
TRBV5-1	.	TRBJ1-3	.	TGCGCCAGCAGCTCGCAGGGGGGAAACACCATATATTTT	CASSSQGGNTIYF
TRBV28	.	TRBJ1-1	.	TGTGCCAGCAGGCGGGACGTTGAAGCTTTCTTT	CASRRDVEAFF
TRBV5-1	.	TRBJ2-7	TRBD1	TGCGCCTCTCTCCCGGGACAGGGTGTAGGGGAGCAGTACTTC	CASLPGQGVGEQYF
TRBV20-1	.	TRBJ1-4	.	TGCAGTGCTAGTTCTCCCGCTAATGAAAAACTGTTTTTT	CSASSPANEKLFF
TRBV24-1	.	TRBJ2-2	.	TGTGCCACCAGTGACTGGAGTAGGACCGGGGAGCTGTTTTTT	CATSDWSRTGELFF
TRBV9	.	TRBJ2-1	TRBD1	TGTGCCAGCAGCGTAGGGACAGGGGGCTTCAATGAGCAGTTCTTC	CASSVGTGGFNEQFF
TRBV15	.	TRBJ1-3	.	TGTGCCACCAGCAGAGATAGGGGGAGTCCTGGAAACACCATATATTTT	CATSRDRGSPGNTIYF
TRBV10-1	.	TRBJ1-2	TRBD1	TGCGCCAGCAGTGAAAAAAGGGACAGCCAAACTTTCAAGGGTCCGCCAAACCTACGCTTC	CASSEKRDSQTFKGPPNLRF
TRBV3-1/TRBV3-2	.	TRBJ1-3	.	TGTGCCAGCAGCCAAGATCCAGGCAGCTCTGGAAACACCATATATTTT	CASSQDPGSSGNTIYF
TRBV7-9	once	TRBJ1-1	.	TGTGCCAGCGGCCTTGGGCGGAACACTGAAGCTTTCTTT	CASGLGRNTEAFF
TRBV5-6	.	TRBJ2-5	TRBD2	TGTGCCAGCAGCTTACTAGCGGGAGAAGAGACCCAGTACTTC	CASSLLAGEETQYF
TRBV5-1	.	TRBJ2-2	.	TGCGCCAGCAGCTTCCGAGGTAGTGGGAACACCGGGGAGCTGTTTTTT	CASSFRGSGNTGELFF
TRBV5-6	.	TRBJ1-3	.	TGTGCCAGCAGCTTGGCCCTTTGGACAGCCTCTGGAAACACCATATATTTT	CASSLALWTASGNTIYF
TRBV21-1	.	TRBJ2-7	.	TGTGCCAGCAGCTATTACCGGGACAGGGACCACGAGCAGTACTTC	CASSYYRDRDHEQYF
TRBV27	.	TRBJ1-1	.	TGTGCCAGCAGTTTATCGATTACTGGGGGGACTGAAGCTTTCTTT	CASSLSITGGTEAFF
TRBV3-1/TRBV3-2	.	TRBJ1-1	TRBD1	TGTGCCAGCAGCCAAGATACTAGACAGGGTTTGGTTGAAGCTTTCTTT	CASSQDTRQGLVEAFF